The sequence of this TCR beta chain was determined in a study of cytomegalovirus exposure and HLA in healthy donors. The PCR employed 60 Vbeta primers together with 13 Jbeta primers. Authors' methods: Later work found 65 million to 90 million unique TCR beta chains, with approximately 12 million shared. Sequencing was performed with immunoSEQ multiplex PCR; in TCRdb, only in-frame clones are kept and a portion is missing. D and trimming come from the DNA, and the V and J calls and clone size come from that table. Of tens of thousands of clones listed, 82% are singletons. This CDR3 comprises 15 residues. Trimming took 7 bases from V and 4 from J; bases not matched to a gene: 8. Germline CDR1 is SGHTA and CDR2 is FQGNSA. This clone has more than one count but fewer than ten.

The TCR comes from a woman aged 18-35 years in good health and CMV-seronegative. The sample consisted of PBMCs. This chain links TRBV7-2 with TRBJ2-5; 11 positions agree with TRBD2. CDR3 nucleotide sequence: TGTGCCAGCACCCGAACTAGCGGGAGTCGAGAGACCCAGTACTTC. Protein sequence: CASTRTSGSRETQYF.